This T cell receptor beta chain was identified during a study of blood T cell repertoires in COVID-19. Study in general: Italy, Spain and the United States were the sources of the convalescent and acute COVID-19 samples. From T cells, B-cell-depleted T cells, or PBMCs came the material, which was cDNA or gDNA.

The CDR3 contains 15 residues. J gave up 4 bases and V 5 bases, and 9 bases lay outside the gene matches. Per the germline V gene, CDR1 is SGHVS and CDR2 is FQNEAQ. Per the original data handling: For nucleated cells, counts were estimated from reference gene primer amplification. Profiled with immunoSEQ multiplex PCR; TCRdb holds only in-frame clones, not every one. V and J calls and clone size are those listed in that table; D and trimming were worked out from the DNA. The profile shows about 150,000 clones, 65% to 90% of them singletons. Sample: peripheral blood. This TCR was sampled from a man in his 70s with acute or convalescent COVID-19. The rearrangement uses TRBV7-8 and TRBJ2-5; 8 bases are a match to TRBD1. The CDR3 here is CASSTPGQGGETQYF. In nucleotides, the CDR3 is TGTGCCAGCAGCACCCCCGGACAGGGAGGAGAGACCCAGTACTTC.